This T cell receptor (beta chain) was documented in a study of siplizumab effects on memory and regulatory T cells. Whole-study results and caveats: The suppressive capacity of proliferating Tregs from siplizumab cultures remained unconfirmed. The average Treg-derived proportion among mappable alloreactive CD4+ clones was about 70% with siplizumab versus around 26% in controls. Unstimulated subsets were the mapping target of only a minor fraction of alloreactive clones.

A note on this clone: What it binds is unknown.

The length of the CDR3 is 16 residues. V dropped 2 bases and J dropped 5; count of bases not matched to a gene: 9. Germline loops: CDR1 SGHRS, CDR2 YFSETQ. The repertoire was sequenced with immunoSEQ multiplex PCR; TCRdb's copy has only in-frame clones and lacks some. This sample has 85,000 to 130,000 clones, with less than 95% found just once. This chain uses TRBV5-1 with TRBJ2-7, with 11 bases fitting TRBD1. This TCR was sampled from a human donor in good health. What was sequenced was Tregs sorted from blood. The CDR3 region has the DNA TGCGCCAGCAGCTTTTATTCACGGACAGGGGGCGACGAGCAGTACTTC. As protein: CASSFYSRTGGDEQYF.